The clone carrying this TCR beta chain was found a few times. Its target is not known. This entry comes from a study of shared clonotypes between healthy human individuals. Execution of the assay was at deep level. The authors loaded roughly 200 ng DNA, roughly 27,000 T cell genomes, into sorted-subset replicate PCRs. The data were produced by immunoSEQ multiplex PCR, yet TCRdb's version contains in-frame clones alone and is incomplete. The table has about 980,000 clones, roughly 72% seen once. This CDR3 has 14 residues. V lost 3 bases and J 2 bases, leaving 9 bases between the germline ends. Germline V lookup: CDR1 MDHEN, CDR2 SYDVKM. Study conclusions and caveats: Only blood was sampled; tissue repertoires likely differ. Though the depth was large, rarefaction showed that sorted-subset sequencing was incomplete.

This TCR was recovered from a young man in good health. The chain couples TRBV28 to TRBJ2-3; D call uncertain. Sequencing was carried out using memory CD4+ T cells sorted from blood. The subset: CD45RA-negative fraction. The CDR3 is CASSFPQFTDTQYF. The CDR3 DNA reads TGTGCCAGCAGTTTCCCGCAATTCACAGATACGCAGTATTTT.